This T cell receptor (beta chain) was captured by sequencing in a study of blood T cell repertoires in COVID-19. Study details: Researchers got acute and convalescent COVID-19 samples from the United States, Italy and Spain. T cells, B-cell-depleted T cells, or PBMCs supplied cDNA or gDNA.

How the authors handled the data: Estimation of nucleated cell counts relied on the amplification of reference gene primers. Repertoires were generated with immunoSEQ multiplex PCR, while TCRdb's copy carries only in-frame clones and drops some. The D gene and trimming were derived from the DNA, and the V and J assignments and clone size from that table. The profile shows more than 60,000 clones, roughly 90% of them singletons. This CDR3 is built from 12 residues. CDR1 is SEHNR and CDR2 is FQNEAQ in the germline V gene (reference sequence). The germline V and J ends were trimmed by 6 bases and 5 bases, with 5 bases remaining between them.

The sequence was obtained from a man between 45 and 60 years old with acute or convalescent COVID-19. The sample was peripheral blood. The chain links TRBV7-9 to TRBJ1-6; D gene uncertain. For the CDR3, the DNA is TGTGCCAGCAGTCCGGATAATTCACCCCTCCACTTT. Translation: CASSPDNSPLHF.